This T cell receptor (beta chain) was recorded in a study of shared clonotypes between healthy human individuals. Turning to this clone: Its target is unknown.

Sequencing used immunoSEQ multiplex PCR; TCRdb keeps in-frame clones, though not all of them. The table lists 600,000 to 700,000 clones, less than 80% of them singletons. Germline CDR1 reads MDHEN; CDR2 reads SYDVKM. Trimming at V came to 5 bases and at J to 5 bases, leaving 5 bases not matched to a gene. The CDR3 is made up of 16 amino acids. The study drew all its donors from Caucasian adults living in Nashville, Tennessee. Subsets obtained from CD4+ cells comprised CD45RA+ naive and CD45RA-negative memory cells. Points from the study as a whole: For naive CD4 cells, around 5.1% of clonotypes were shared across a few donors. It was the few donors that limited the genetic and exposure-history diversity represented.

The origin of this receptor is a woman aged 30 to 39 in good health. The J gene is TRBJ2-2, the V gene TRBV28; 13 bases are a match to TRBD2. Sequences were obtained from memory CD4+ T cells sorted from blood. The sample's subset: CD45RA-negative fraction. The CDR3 DNA reads as TGTGCCAGCAGTATCAGGACTAGCGGGAGAACCGGGGAGCTGTTTTTT. Its translation: CASSIRTSGRTGELFF.